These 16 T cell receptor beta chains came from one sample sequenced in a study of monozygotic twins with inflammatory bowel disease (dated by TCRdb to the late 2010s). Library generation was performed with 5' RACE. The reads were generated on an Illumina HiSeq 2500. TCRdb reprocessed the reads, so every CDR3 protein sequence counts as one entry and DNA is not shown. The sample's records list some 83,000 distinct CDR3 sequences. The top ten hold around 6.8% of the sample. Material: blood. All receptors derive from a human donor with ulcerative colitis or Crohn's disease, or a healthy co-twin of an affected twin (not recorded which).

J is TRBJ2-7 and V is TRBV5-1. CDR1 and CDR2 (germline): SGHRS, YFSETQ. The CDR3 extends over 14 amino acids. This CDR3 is CASSLVQASYEQYF.

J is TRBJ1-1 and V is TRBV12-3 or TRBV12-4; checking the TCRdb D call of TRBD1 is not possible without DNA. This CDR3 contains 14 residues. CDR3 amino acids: CASSNRAGDTEAFF.

This chain's CDR3 is CSATSREDTQYF. The genes are TRBV20-1 and TRBJ2-3; TCRdb outputs TRBD2, but without DNA this stays unchecked. Germline V lookup: CDR1 DFQATT, CDR2 SNEGSKA (reference sequence). This CDR3 spans 12 amino acids.

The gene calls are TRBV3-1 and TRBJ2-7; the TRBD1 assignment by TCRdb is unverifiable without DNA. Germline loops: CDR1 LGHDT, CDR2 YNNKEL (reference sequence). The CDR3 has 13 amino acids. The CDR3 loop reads CASSQAHRDEQYF.

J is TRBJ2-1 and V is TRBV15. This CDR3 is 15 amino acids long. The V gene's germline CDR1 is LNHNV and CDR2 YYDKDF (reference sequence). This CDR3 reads CATSRVVPSSNEQFF. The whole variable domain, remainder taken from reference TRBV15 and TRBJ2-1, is DAMVIQNPRYQVTQFGKPVTLSCSQTLNHNVMYWYQQKSSQAPKLLFHYYDKDFNNEADTPDNFQSRRPNTSFCFLDIRSPGLGDTAMYLCATSRVVPSSNEQFFGPGTRLTVL.

CDR3 sequence reads: CSARDTSAPLAGGSYEQYF. This chain connects TRBV20-1 to TRBJ2-7; TCRdb names TRBD2, which stays unverified in the absence of DNA. The germline V gene encodes CDR1 DFQATT and CDR2 SNEGSKA (reference sequence). The CDR3 spans 19 residues.

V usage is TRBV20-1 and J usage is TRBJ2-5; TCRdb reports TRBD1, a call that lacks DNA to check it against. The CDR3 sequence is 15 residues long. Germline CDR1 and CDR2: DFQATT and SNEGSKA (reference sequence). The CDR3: CSARGLGGAWETQYF.

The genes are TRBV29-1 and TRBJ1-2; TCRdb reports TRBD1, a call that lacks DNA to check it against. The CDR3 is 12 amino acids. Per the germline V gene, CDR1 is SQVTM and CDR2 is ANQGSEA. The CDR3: CSVRQGFYGYTF.

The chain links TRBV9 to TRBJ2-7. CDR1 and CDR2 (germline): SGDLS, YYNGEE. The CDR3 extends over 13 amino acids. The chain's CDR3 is CASSVAGTYEQYF.

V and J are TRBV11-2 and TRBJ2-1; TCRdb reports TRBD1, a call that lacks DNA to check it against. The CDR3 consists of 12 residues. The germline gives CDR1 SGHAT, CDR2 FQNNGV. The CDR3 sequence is CASSGAGGEQFF.

CDR3 protein: CASSSFGTGNTEAFF. The chain combines TRBV27 with TRBJ1-1; the D call from TCRdb, TRBD1, cannot be confirmed without DNA. In germline, CDR1 is MNHEY, CDR2 SMNVEV (reference sequence). The CDR3 is made up of 15 amino acids.

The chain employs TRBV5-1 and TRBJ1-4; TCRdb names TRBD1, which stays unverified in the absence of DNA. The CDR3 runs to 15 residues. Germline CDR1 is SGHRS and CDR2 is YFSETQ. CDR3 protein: CASSLGGRDDEKLFF.

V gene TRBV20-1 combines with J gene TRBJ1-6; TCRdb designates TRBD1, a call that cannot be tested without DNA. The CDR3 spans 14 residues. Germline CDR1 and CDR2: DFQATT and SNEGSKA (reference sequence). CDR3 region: CSVRRGAGNSPLHF.

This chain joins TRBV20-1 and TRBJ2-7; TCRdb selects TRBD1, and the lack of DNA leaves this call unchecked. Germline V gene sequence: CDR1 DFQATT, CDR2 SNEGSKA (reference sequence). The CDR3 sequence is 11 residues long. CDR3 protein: CSAPVSYEQYF.

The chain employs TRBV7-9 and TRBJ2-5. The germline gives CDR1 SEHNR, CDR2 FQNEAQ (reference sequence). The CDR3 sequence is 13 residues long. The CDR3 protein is CASSIGVGETQYF.

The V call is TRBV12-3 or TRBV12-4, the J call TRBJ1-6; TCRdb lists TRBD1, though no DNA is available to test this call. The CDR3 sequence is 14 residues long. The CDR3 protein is CASTTGQINSPLHF.